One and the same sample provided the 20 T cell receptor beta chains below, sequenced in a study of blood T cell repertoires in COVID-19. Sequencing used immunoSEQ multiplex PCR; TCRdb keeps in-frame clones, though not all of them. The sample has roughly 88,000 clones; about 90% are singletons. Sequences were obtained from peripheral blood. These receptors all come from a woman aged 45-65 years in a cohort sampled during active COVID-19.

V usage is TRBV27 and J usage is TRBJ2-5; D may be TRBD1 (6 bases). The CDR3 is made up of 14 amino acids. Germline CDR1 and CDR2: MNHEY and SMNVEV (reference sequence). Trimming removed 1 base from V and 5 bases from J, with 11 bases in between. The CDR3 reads CASSLWGPRETQYF. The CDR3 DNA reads TGTGCCAGCAGTTTATGGGGGCCGAGGGAGACCCAGTACTTC.

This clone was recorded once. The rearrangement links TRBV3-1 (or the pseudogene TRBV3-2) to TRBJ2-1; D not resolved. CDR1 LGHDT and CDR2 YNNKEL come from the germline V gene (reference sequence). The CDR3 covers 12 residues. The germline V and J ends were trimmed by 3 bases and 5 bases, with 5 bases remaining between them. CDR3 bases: TGTGCCAGCAGCCAGCAGGACAATGAGCAGTTCTTC. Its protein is CASSQQDNEQFF.

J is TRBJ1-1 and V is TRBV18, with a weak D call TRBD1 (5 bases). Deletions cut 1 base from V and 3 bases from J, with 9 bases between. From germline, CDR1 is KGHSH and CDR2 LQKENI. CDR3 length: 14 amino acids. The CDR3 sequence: CASSPRGEDTEAFF. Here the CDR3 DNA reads TGTGCCAGCTCACCACGGGGGGAAGACACTGAAGCTTTCTTT.

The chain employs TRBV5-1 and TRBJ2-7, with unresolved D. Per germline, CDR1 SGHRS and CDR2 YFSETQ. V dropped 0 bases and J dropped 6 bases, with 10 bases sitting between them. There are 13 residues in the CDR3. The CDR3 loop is CASSLELAAEQYF. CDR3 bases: TGCGCCAGCAGCTTGGAACTTGCCGCCGAGCAGTACTTC.

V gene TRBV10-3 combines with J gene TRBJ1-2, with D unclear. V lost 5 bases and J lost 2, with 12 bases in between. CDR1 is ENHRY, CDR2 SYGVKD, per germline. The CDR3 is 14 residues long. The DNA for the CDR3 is TGTGCCATCAGTAGACCGGGTCGAAACTATGGCTACACCTTC. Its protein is CAISRPGRNYGYTF.

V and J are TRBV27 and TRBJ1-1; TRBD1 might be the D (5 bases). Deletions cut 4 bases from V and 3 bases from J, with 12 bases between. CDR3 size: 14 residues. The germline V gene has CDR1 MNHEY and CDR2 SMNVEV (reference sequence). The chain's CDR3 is CASSWGGVDTEAFF. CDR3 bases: TGTGCCAGCAGTTGGGGAGGGGTGGACACTGAAGCTTTCTTT.

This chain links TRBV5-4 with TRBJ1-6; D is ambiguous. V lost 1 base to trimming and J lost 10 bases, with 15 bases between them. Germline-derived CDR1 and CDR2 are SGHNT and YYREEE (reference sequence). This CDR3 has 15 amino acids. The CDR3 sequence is CASSLYGLGRSPLHF. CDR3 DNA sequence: TGTGCCAGCAGCTTGTACGGCCTGGGGAGGTCACCCCTCCACTTT. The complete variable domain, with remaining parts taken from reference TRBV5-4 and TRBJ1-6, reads ETGVTQSPTHLIKTRGQQVTLRCSSQSGHNTVSWYQQALGQGPQFIFQYYREEENGRGNFPPRFSGLQFPNYSSELNVNALELDDSALYLCASSLYGLGRSPLHFGNGTRLTVT.

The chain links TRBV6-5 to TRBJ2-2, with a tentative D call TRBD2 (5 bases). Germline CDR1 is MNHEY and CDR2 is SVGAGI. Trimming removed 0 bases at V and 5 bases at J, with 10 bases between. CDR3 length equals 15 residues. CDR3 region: CASSYSRGGTGELFF. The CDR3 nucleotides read TGTGCCAGCAGTTACTCGCGTGGAGGTACCGGGGAGCTGTTTTTT.

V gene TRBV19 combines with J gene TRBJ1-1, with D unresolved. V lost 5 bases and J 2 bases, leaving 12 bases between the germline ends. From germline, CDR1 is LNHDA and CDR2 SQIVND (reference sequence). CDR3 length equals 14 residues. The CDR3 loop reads CASSPRVQNTEAFF. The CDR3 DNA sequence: TGTGCCAGTAGTCCTCGGGTGCAAAACACTGAAGCTTTCTTT.

The CDR3 DNA reads as TGTGCCAGCCAGGGCTCAAGGGTCGAGCAGTACTTC. Translated: CASQGSRVEQYF. This chain links TRBV6-5 with TRBJ2-7; perhaps TRBD1 as D (5 bases). This CDR3 spans 12 amino acids. Germline V lookup: CDR1 MNHEY, CDR2 SVGAGI. With 8 bases removed from V and 6 bases from J, the gap between germline ends came to 14 bases.

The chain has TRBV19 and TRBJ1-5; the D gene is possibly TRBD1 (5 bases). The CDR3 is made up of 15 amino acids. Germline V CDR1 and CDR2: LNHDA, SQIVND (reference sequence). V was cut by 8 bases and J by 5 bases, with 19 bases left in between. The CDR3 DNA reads TGTGCCAGTCGCAGGGACGCGGGGCACCATCAGCCCCAGCATTTT. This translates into CASRRDAGHHQPQHF.

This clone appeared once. CDR3 DNA: TGTGCCAGTACCACAGGGCCCGCACTAGGTACGCAGTATTTT. This gives the protein CASTTGPALGTQYF. The rearrangement joins TRBV19 to TRBJ2-3; D is possibly TRBD1 (6 bases). Germline CDR1 LNHDA, CDR2 SQIVND (reference sequence). Trimming pared 7 bases from V and 8 bases from J, leaving 19 bases between. This CDR3 spans 14 amino acids.

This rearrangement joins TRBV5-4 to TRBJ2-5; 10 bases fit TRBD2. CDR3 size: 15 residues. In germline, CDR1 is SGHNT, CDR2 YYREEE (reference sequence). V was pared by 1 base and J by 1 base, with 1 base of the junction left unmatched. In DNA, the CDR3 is TGTGCCAGCAGCTTGTCTAGCGGGGGCCAAGAGACCCAGTACTTC. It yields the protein CASSLSSGGQETQYF.

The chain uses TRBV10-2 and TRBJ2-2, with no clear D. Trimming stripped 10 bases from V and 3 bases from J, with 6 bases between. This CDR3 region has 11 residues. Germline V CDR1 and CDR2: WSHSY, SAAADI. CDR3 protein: CATLDTGELFF. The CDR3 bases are TGCGCCACCCTAGACACCGGGGAGCTGTTTTTT.

In DNA form, the CDR3 reads TGTGCCAGCAGCTTTTATCCAGATACGCAGTATTTT. Translation: CASSFYPDTQYF. V usage is TRBV7-2 and J usage is TRBJ2-3, with D unresolved. V shed 3 bases and J shed 4 bases, with 5 bases lying between them. The CDR3 is 12 residues long. Germline lookup yields CDR1 SGHTA and CDR2 FQGNSA.

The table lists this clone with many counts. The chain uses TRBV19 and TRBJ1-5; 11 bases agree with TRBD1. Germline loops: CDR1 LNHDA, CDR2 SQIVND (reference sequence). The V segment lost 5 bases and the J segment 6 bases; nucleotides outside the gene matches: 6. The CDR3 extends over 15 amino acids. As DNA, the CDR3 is TGTGCCAGTAGTCCACCGGGACAGGGGGTTCAGCCCCAGCATTTT. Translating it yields CASSPPGQGVQPQHF.

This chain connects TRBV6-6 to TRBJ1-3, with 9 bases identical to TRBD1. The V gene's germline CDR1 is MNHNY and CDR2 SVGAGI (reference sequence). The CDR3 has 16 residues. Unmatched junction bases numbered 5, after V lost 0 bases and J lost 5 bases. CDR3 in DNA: TGTGCCAGCAGTTACTCGGGACAGGGAATTAGAAACACCATATATTTT. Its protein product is CASSYSGQGIRNTIYF.

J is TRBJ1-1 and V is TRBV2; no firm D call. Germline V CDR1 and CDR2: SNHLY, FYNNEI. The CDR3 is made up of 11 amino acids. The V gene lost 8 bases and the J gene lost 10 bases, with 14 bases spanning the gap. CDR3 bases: TGTGCCAGCGCCTCCCCATTGAGAGCTTTCTTT. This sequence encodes CASASPLRAFF. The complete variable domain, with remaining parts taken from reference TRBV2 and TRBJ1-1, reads EPEVTQTPSHQVTQMGQEVILRCVPISNHLYFYWYRQILGQKVEFLVSFYNNEISEKSEIFDDQFSVERPDGSNFTLKIRSTKLEDSAMYFCASASPLRAFFGQGTRLTVV.

The CDR3 DNA sequence: TGCAGCGTTAAGGGACAGGACAATGAGCAGTTCTTC. Residues: CSVKGQDNEQFF. The genes are TRBV29-1 and TRBJ2-1; 8 bases match TRBD1. The CDR3 contains 12 residues. From germline, CDR1 is SQVTM and CDR2 ANQGSEA. The trim removed 5 bases at V and 5 bases at J, leaving 2 bases unmatched.

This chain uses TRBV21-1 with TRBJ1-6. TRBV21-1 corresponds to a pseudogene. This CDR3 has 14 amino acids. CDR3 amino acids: CASSKRDYFEPLHF. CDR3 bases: TGTGCCAGCAGCAAAAGGGACTATTTTGAGCCCCTCCACTTT.